The 5 T cell receptor beta chains in this list originate from one sample, sequenced in a study of T cells in localized non-small cell lung cancer. Method: immunoSEQ multiplex PCR; TCRdb's copy keeps in-frame clones and lacks some. The top ten clones hold 15% to 20% of a sample with roughly 1,600 clones, roughly 21% of them seen once. Sequencing used normal lung tissue next to the tumor, obtained before any cancer treatment. These receptors were obtained from a woman aged 35 to 75 with stage I lung adenocarcinoma.

This clone showed up just a few times. The V call is TRBV12-2, the J call TRBJ2-7; the table's D gene call, TRBD2, was not cross checked with the DNA. TRBV12-2 is given as a pseudogene. The CDR3 has 20 amino acids. The CDR3 protein is CASRLAQRLAGGTGCYEQYF. The CDR3 DNA reads as TGTGCAAGTCGCTTAGCCCAGAGGCTAGCGGGGGGGACCGGCTGCTACGAGCAGTACTTC.

This clone was counted only a few times. V and J are TRBV9 and TRBJ2-7; TRBD1 aligns across 7 bases. CDR3 size: 16 residues. Germline V CDR1 and CDR2: SGDLS, YYNGEE. V shed 3 bases, J shed 6 bases, and the junction held 15 bases outside the gene matches. CDR3 loop: CASSESGDRVRREQYF. The DNA for the CDR3 is TGTGCCAGCAGCGAGAGTGGTGACAGGGTAAGGCGCGAGCAGTACTTC.

This clone has just a few counts. This chain uses TRBV6-8 with TRBJ1-2, with D unresolved. The CDR3 runs to 13 residues. Between the trimmed V and J ends, which lost 7 bases and 3 bases, there was a span of 12 bases. Germline V gene lookup returns CDR1 MNHGY and CDR2 SAAAGT. CDR3 residues: CASTWSSDYGYTF. CDR3 DNA sequence: TGTGCCAGCACCTGGAGCTCGGACTATGGCTACACCTTC.

This clone was seen a handful of times. The V gene is TRBV6-8, the J gene TRBJ2-1, with D uncertain. This CDR3 is 13 amino acids long. Germline V lookup: CDR1 MNHGY, CDR2 SAAAGT. Between the trimmed V and J ends, which lost 7 bases and 6 bases, there was a span of 13 bases. CDR3 residues: CASIARTSNEQFF. CDR3 DNA sequence: TGTGCCAGCATCGCCAGGACCTCCAATGAGCAGTTCTTC.

The chain carries TRBV28 and TRBJ1-1, with D perhaps TRBD1 (5 bases). This CDR3 is 14 amino acids long. Germline values: CDR1 MDHEN, CDR2 SYDVKM. V gave up 0 bases and J gave up 2 bases, with 7 bases separating them. This chain's CDR3 is CASSLWQGNTEAFF. The CDR3 DNA is TGTGCCAGCAGTTTATGGCAGGGAAACACTGAAGCTTTCTTT.